The clone carrying this T cell receptor (beta chain) was seen once. The CDR3 sequence is 19 residues long. In germline, CDR1 is MRHNA, CDR2 SNTAGT. Trimming cost V 6 bases and J 1 base, with 25 bases left between them. This sample is drawn from a study of blood T cell repertoires in COVID-19. Study in general: Acute and convalescent COVID-19 specimens originated in the United States, Italy and Spain. PBMCs, B-cell-depleted T cells, or T cells provided the cDNA or gDNA that made up the material.

Original processing methods: Scientists estimated how many nucleated cells there were by amplifying reference gene primers. Clones were read by immunoSEQ multiplex PCR, and TCRdb kept only the in-frame ones, dropping some. The V and J calls and the clone size are those of that table, but D and trimming were determined from the DNA. The sample comprises over 70,000 clones, approximately 85% of which are singletons, and roughly 5.5% rests with the top ten. The sequenced material came from peripheral blood. The sequence was obtained from a man aged 80 or over with acute or convalescent COVID-19. The J gene is TRBJ2-1, the V gene TRBV6-4; D possibly corresponds to TRBD2 (5 bases). This CDR3 reads CASRTPDEGLRSSYNEQFF. CDR3 DNA sequence: TGTGCCAGCAGGACCCCAGATGAGGGCCTAAGATCGTCCTACAATGAGCAGTTCTTC.